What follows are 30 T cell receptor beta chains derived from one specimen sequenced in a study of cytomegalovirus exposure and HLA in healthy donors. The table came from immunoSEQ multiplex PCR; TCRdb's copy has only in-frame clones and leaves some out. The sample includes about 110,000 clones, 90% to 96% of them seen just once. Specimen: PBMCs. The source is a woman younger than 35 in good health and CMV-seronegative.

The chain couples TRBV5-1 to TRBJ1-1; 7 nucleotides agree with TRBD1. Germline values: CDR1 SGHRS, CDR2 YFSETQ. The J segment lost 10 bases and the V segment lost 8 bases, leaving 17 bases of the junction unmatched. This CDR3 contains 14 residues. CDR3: CASDRGGSSRGAFF. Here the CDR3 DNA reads TGCGCCAGTGACCGAGGGGGCTCGTCCCGCGGAGCTTTCTTT.

The CDR3 nucleotides read TGTGCCAGCAGCTTGGCCGGGTCGAGCTCCTACGAGCAGTACTTC. Amino acid sequence: CASSLAGSSSYEQYF. The V call is TRBV5-5, the J call TRBJ2-7, with D unresolved. Germline V CDR1 and CDR2: SGHKS, YYEKEE (reference sequence). V was pared by 0 bases and J by 0 bases, with 10 bases between. This CDR3 has 15 residues.

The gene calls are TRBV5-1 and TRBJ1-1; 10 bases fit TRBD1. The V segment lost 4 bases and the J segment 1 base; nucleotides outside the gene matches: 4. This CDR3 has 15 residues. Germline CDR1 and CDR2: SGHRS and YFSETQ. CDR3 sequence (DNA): TGCGCCAGCAGCAAGGGACAGGGGTGGAACACTGAAGCTTTCTTT. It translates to CASSKGQGWNTEAFF.

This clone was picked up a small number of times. The CDR3 here is CASSPRRAGEWYEQYF. CDR3 sequence (DNA): TGTGCCAGCAGCCCTCGGCGGGCAGGGGAGTGGTACGAGCAGTACTTC. The chain uses TRBV13 and TRBJ2-7; D possibly corresponds to TRBD1 (6 bases). The V gene lost 5 bases and the J gene lost 4 bases, with 21 bases spanning the gap. CDR1 is PRHDT, CDR2 FYEKMQ, per germline (reference sequence). This CDR3 has 16 residues.

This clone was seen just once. The CDR3 region is CASSERGGQETQYF. As DNA, the CDR3 is TGTGCCAGCAGCGAACGGGGGGGTCAAGAGACCCAGTACTTC. The chain links TRBV9 to TRBJ2-5; 8 nucleotides line up with TRBD2. In germline, CDR1 is SGDLS, CDR2 YYNGEE. CDR3 length: 14 amino acids. V lost 3 bases and J lost 2; bases outside the gene matches: 3.

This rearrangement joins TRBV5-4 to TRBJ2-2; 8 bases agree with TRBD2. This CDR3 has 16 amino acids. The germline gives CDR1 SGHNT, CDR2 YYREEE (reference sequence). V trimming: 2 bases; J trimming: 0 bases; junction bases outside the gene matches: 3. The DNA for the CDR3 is TGTGCCAGCAGCTTCTTTAGCGGGGCGAACACCGGGGAGCTGTTTTTT. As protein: CASSFFSGANTGELFF.

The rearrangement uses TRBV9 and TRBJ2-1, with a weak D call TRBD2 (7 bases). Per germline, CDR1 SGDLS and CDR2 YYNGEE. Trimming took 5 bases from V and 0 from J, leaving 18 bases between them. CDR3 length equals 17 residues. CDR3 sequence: CASSARGRGSSYNEQFF. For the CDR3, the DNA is TGTGCCAGCAGTGCCCGAGGGAGGGGGAGCTCCTACAATGAGCAGTTCTTC.

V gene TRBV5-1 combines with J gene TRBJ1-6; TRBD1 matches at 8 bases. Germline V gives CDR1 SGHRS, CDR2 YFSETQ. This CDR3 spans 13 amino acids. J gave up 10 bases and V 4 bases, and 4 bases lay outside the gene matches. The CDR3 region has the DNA TGCGCCAGCAGCACCGGACAGGGCTCACCCCTCCACTTT. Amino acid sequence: CASSTGQGSPLHF.

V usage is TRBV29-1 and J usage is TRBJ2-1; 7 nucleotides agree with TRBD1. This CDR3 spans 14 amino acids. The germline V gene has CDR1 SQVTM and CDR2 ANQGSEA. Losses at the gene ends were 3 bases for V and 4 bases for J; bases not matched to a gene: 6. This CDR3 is CSVDTNRGYNEQFF. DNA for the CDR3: TGCAGCGTTGATACGAACAGGGGATACAATGAGCAGTTCTTC.

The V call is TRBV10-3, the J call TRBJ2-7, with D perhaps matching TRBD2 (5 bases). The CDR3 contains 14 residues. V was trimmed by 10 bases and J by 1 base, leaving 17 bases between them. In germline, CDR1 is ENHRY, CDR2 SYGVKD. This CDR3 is CATQIGTRSYEQYF. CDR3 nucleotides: TGTGCCACCCAGATAGGTACTAGGTCCTACGAGCAGTACTTC.

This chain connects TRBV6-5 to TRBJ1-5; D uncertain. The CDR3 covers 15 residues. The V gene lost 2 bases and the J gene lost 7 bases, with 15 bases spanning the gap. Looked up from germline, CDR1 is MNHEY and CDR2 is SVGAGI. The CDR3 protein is CASSYDGLGTQPQHF. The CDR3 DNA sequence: TGTGCCAGCAGTTACGACGGCTTGGGCACCCAGCCCCAGCATTTT.

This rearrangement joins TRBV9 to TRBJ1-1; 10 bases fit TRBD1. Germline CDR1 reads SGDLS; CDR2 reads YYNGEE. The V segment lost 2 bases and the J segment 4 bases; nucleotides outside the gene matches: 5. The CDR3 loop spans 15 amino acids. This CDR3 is CASSVLGQGGTEAFF. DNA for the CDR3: TGTGCCAGCAGCGTCCTCGGACAGGGGGGCACTGAAGCTTTCTTT.

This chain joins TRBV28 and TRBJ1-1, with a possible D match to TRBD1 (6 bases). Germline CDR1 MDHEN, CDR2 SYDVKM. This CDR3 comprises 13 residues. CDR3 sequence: CALTAGANTEAFF. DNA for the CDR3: TGTGCTCTCACCGCAGGGGCGAACACTGAAGCTTTCTTT.

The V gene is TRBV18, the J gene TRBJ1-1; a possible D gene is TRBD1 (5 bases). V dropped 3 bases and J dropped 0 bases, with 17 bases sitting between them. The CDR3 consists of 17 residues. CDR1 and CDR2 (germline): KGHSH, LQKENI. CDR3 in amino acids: CASSPAGPRGMNTEAFF. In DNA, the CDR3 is TGTGCCAGCTCACCGGCAGGGCCCCGCGGGATGAACACTGAAGCTTTCTTT. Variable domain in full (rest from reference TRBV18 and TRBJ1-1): NAGVMQNPRHLVRRRGQEARLRCSPMKGHSHVYWYRQLPEEGLKFMVYLQKENIIDESGMPKERFSAEFPKEGPSILRIQQVVRGDSAAYFCASSPAGPRGMNTEAFFGQGTRLTVV.

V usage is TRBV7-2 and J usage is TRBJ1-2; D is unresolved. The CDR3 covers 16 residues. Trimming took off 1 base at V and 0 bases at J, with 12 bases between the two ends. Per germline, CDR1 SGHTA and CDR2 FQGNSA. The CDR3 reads CASSLEPITANYGYTF. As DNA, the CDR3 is TGTGCCAGCAGCTTAGAGCCGATTACTGCTAACTATGGCTACACCTTC.

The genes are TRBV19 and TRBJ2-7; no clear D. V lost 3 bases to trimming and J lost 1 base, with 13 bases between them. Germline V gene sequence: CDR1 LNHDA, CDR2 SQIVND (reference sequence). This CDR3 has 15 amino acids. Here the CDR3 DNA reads TGTGCCAGTAGTATGAGGCAGAGCTTATCCTACGAGCAGTACTTC. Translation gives CASSMRQSLSYEQYF.

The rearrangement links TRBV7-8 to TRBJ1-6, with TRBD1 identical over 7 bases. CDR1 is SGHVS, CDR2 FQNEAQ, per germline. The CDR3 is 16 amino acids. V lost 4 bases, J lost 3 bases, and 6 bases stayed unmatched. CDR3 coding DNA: TGTGCCAGCAGCTGGTCCGGGACAGACTATAATTCACCCCTCCACTTT. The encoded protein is CASSWSGTDYNSPLHF.

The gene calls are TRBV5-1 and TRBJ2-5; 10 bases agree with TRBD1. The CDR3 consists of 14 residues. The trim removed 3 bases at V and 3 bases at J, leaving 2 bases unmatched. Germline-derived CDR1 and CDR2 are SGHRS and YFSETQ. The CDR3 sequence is CASSWGTGEETQYF. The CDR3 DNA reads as TGCGCCAGCAGCTGGGGGACAGGGGAAGAGACCCAGTACTTC.

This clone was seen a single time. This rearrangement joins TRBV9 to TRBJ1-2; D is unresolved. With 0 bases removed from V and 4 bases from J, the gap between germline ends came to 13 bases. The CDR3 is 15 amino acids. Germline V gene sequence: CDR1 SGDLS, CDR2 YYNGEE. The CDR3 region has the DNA TGTGCCAGCAGCGTAGATCCGGGATCGAGCTATGGCTACACCTTC. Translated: CASSVDPGSSYGYTF.

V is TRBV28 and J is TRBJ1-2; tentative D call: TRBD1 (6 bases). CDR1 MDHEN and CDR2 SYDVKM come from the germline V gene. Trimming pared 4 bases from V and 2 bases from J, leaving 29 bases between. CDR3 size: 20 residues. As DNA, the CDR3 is TGTGCCAGCAGTTCTCAGGGGATTGGGATCCTACCCATAGGAAACTATGGCTACACCTTC. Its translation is CASSSQGIGILPIGNYGYTF.

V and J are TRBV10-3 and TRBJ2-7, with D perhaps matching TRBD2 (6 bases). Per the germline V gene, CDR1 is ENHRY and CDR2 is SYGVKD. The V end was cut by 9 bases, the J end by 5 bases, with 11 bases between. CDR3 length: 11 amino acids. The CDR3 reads CAMGGSDEQYF. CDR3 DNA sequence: TGTGCCATGGGAGGAAGCGACGAGCAGTACTTC.

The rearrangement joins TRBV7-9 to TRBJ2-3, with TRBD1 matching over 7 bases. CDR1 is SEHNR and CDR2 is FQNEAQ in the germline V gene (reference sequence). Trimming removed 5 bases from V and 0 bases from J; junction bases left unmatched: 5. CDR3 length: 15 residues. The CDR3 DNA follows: TGTGCCAGCAGCCCCGGGACAGTAAGCACAGATACGCAGTATTTT. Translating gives CASSPGTVSTDTQYF. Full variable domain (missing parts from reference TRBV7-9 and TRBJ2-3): DTGVSQNPRHKITKRGQNVTFRCDPISEHNRLYWYRQTLGQGPEFLTYFQNEAQLEKSRLLSDRFSAERPKGSFSTLEIQRTEQGDSAMYLCASSPGTVSTDTQYFGPGTRLTVL.

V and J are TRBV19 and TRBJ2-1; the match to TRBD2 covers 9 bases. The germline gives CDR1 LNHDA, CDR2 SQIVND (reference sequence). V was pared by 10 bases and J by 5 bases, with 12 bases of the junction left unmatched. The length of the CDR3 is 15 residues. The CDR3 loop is CATQEAGGPDNEQFF. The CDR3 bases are TGTGCCACCCAAGAGGCGGGGGGGCCGGACAATGAGCAGTTCTTC.

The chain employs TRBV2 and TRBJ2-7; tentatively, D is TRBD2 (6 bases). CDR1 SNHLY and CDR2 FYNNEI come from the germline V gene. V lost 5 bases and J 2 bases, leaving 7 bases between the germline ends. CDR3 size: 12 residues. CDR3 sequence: CASSRTTYEQYF. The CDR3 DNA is TGTGCCAGCAGTCGGACTACCTACGAGCAGTACTTC.

CDR3 sequence reads: CASSQDAAGGGAIQETQYF. The CDR3 nucleotides read TGCGCCAGCAGCCAAGATGCCGCTGGCGGGGGAGCCATCCAAGAGACCCAGTACTTC. The chain links TRBV4-3 to TRBJ2-5; 7 bases are a match to TRBD2. From germline, CDR1 is LGHNA and CDR2 YSLEER. V trimming: 0 bases; J trimming: 1 base; junction bases outside the gene matches: 14. The CDR3 loop spans 19 amino acids.

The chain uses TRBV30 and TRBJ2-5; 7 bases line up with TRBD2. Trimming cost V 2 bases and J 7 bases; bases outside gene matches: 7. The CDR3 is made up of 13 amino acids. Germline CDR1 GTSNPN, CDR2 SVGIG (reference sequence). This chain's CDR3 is CAWSLDGGVTQYF. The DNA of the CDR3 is TGTGCCTGGAGTTTGGATGGGGGGGTGACCCAGTACTTC.

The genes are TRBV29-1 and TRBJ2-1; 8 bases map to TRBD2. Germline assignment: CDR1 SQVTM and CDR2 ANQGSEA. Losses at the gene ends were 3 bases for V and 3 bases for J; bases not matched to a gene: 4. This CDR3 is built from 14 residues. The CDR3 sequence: CSVEALAVYNEQFF. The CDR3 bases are TGCAGCGTTGAGGCACTAGCGGTCTACAATGAGCAGTTCTTC.

CDR3 nucleotide sequence: TGCGCCAGCAGTGGGGGGGACTCCTCGTGGGGGGAGCTGTTTTTT. This sequence encodes CASSGGDSSWGELFF. V gene TRBV10-2 combines with J gene TRBJ2-2; possible D gene TRBD2, 6 bases. This CDR3 has 15 amino acids. Between the trimmed V and J ends, which lost 4 bases and 8 bases, there was a span of 17 bases. Per germline, CDR1 WSHSY and CDR2 SAAADI.

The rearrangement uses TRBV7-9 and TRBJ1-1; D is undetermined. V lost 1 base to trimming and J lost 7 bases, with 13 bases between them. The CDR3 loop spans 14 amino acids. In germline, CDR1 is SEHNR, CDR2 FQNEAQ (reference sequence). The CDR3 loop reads CASSLGGTTYEAFF. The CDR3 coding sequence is TGTGCCAGCAGCTTAGGCGGAACGACCTATGAAGCTTTCTTT. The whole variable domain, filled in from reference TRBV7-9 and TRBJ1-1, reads DTGVSQNPRHKITKRGQNVTFRCDPISEHNRLYWYRQTLGQGPEFLTYFQNEAQLEKSRLLSDRFSAERPKGSFSTLEIQRTEQGDSAMYLCASSLGGTTYEAFFGQGTRLTVV.

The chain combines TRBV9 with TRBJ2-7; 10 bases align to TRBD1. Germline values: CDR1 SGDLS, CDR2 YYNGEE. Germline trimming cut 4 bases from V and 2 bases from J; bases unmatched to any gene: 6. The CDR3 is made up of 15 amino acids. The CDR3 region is CASSPAGQGAYEQYF. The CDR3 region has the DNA TGTGCCAGCAGCCCGGCTGGACAGGGGGCCTACGAGCAGTACTTC.